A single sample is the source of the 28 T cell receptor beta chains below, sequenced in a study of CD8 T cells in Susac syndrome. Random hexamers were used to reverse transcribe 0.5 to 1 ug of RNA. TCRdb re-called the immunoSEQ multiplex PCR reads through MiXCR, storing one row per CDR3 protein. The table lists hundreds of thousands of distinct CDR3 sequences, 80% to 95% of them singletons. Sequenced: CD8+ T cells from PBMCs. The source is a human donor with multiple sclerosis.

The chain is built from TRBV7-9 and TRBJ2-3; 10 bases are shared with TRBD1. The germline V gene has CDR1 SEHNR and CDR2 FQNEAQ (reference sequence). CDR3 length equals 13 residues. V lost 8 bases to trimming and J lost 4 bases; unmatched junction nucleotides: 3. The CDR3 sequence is CASRTGGADTQYF. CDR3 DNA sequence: TGTGCCAGCCGGACAGGGGGTGCAGATACGCAGTATTTT.

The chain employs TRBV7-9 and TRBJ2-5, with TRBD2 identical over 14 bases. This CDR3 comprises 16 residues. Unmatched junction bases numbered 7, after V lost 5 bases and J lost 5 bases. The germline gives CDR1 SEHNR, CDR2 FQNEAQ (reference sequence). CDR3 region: CASSGAGLAGVETQYF. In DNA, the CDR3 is TGTGCCAGCAGCGGGGCGGGACTAGCGGGAGTGGAGACCCAGTACTTC.

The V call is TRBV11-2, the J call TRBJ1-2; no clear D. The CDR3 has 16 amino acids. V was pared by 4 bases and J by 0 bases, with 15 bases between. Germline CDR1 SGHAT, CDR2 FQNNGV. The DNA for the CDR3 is TGTGCCAGCAGCTCCCACCCCAGGAAACCTAACTATGGCTACACCTTC. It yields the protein CASSSHPRKPNYGYTF.

This CDR3 reads CSVEVGGGQETQYF. The CDR3 bases are TGCAGCGTTGAAGTTGGCGGAGGCCAAGAGACCCAGTACTTC. The chain couples TRBV29-1 to TRBJ2-5; perhaps TRBD2 as D (5 bases). Trimming pared 1 base from V and 1 base from J, leaving 10 bases between. CDR3 size: 14 residues. Germline V gene data show CDR1 as SQVTM and CDR2 as ANQGSEA. The variable domain in full, completed from reference TRBV29-1 and TRBJ2-5, reads SAVISQKPSRDICQRGTSLTIQCQVDSQVTMMFWYRQQPGQSLTLIATANQGSEATYESGFVIDKFPISRPNLTFSTLTVSNMSPEDSSIYLCSVEVGGGQETQYFGPGTRLLVL.

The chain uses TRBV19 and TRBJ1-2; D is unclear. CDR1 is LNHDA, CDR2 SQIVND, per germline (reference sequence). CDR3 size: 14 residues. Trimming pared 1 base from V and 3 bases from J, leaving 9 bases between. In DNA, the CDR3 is TGTGCCAGTAGTATAGTATGGGGTGACTATGGCTACACCTTC. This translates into CASSIVWGDYGYTF. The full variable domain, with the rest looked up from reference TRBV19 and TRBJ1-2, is DGGITQSPKYLFRKEGQNVTLSCEQNLNHDAMYWYRQDPGQGLRLIYYSQIVNDFQKGDIAEGYSVSREKKESFPLTVTSAQKNPTAFYLCASSIVWGDYGYTFGSGTRLTVV.

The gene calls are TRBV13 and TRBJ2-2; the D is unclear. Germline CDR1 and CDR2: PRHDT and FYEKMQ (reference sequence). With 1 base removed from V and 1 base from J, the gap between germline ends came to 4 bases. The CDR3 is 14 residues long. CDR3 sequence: CASSLDRNTGELFF. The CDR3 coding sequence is TGTGCCAGCAGCTTAGACAGGAACACCGGGGAGCTGTTTTTT.

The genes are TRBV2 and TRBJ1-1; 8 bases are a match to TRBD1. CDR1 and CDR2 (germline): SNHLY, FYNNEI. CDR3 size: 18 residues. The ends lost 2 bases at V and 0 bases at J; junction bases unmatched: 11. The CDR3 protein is CASSETLGTGPMNTEAFF. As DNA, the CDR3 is TGTGCCAGCAGTGAAACCCTGGGGACAGGTCCCATGAACACTGAAGCTTTCTTT. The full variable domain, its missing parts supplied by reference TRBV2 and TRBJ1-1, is EPEVTQTPSHQVTQMGQEVILRCVPISNHLYFYWYRQILGQKVEFLVSFYNNEISEKSEIFDDQFSVERPDGSNFTLKIRSTKLEDSAMYFCASSETLGTGPMNTEAFFGQGTRLTVV.

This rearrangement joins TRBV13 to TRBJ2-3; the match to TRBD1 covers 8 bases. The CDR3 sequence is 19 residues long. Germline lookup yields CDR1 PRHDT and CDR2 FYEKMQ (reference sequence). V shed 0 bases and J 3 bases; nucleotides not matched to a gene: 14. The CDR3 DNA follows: TGTGCCAGCAGCTTAGGGCGAGGTCAGTTACAGGGGGATACAGATACGCAGTATTTT. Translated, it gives CASSLGRGQLQGDTDTQYF.

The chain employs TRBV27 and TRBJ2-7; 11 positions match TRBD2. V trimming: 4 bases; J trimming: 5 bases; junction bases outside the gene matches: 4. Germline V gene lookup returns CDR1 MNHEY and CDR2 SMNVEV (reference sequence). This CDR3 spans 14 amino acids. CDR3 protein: CASSSTSGVDEQYF. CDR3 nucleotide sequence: TGTGCCAGCAGTTCGACTAGCGGGGTAGACGAGCAGTACTTC.

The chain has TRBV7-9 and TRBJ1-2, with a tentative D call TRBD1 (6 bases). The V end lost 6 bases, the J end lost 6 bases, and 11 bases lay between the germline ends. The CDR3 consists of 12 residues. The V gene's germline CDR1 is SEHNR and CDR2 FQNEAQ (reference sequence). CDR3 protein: CASRRQEDGYTF. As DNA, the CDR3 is TGTGCCAGCAGGCGACAGGAGGATGGCTACACCTTC.

The CDR3 region has the DNA TGTGCCAGCAGTCAACAGGGGGCGGACACTGAAGCTTTCTTT. Its protein product is CASSQQGADTEAFF. The chain combines TRBV6-6 with TRBJ1-1; 9 bases are a match to TRBD1. The germline V gene encodes CDR1 MNHNY and CDR2 SVGAGI (reference sequence). Unmatched junction bases numbered 4, after V lost 5 bases and J lost 3 bases. The CDR3 spans 14 residues.

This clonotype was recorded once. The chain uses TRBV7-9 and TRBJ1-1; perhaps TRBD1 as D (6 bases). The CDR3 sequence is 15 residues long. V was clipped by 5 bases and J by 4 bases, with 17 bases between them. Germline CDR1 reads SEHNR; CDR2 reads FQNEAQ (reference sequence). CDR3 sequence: CASSPPGERSTEAFF. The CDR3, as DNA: TGTGCCAGCAGCCCTCCAGGGGAAAGGTCCACTGAAGCTTTCTTT.

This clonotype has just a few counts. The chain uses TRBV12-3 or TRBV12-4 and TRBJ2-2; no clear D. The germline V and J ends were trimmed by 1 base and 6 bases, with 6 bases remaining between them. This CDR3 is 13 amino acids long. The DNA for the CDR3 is TGTGCCAGCAGTTTAGGTATACCCGGGGAGCTGTTTTTT. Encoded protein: CASSLGIPGELFF.

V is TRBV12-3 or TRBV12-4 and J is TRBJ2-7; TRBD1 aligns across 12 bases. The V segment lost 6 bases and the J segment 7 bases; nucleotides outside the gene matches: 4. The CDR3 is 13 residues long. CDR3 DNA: TGTGCCAGCAGGGCGGGACAGGGGGCAGAGCAGTACTTC. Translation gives CASRAGQGAEQYF.

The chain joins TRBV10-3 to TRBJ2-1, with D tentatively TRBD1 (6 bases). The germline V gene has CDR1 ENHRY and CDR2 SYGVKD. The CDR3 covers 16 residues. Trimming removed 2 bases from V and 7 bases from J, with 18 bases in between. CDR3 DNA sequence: TGTGCCATCAGTGAGAGGGTTCAGGGAAGGGGGAATGAGCAGTTCTTC. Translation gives CAISERVQGRGNEQFF.

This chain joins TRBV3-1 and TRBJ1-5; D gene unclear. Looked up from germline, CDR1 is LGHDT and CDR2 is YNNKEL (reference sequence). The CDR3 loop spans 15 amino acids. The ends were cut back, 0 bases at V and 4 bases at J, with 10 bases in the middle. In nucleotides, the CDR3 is TGTGCCAGCAGCCAAGATTCGGCACAGAATCAGCCCCAGCATTTT. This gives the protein CASSQDSAQNQPQHF.

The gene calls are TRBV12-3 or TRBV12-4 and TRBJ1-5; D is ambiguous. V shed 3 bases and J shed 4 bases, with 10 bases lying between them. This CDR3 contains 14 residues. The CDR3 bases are TGTGCCAGCAGTTTTTACCCCCGAAATCAGCCCCAGCATTTT. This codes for CASSFYPRNQPQHF.

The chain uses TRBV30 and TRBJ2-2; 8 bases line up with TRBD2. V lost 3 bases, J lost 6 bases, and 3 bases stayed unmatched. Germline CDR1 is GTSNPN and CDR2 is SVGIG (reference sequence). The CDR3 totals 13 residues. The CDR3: CAWSPTSAGELFF. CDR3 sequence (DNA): TGTGCCTGGAGCCCGACTAGCGCCGGGGAGCTGTTTTTT.

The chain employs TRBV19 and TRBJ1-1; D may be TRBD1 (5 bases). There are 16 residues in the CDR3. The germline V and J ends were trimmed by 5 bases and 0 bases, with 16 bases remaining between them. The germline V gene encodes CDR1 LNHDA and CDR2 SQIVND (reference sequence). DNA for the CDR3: TGTGCCAGTAGTGTACTCGACGGGGGACTGAACACTGAAGCTTTCTTT. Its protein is CASSVLDGGLNTEAFF.

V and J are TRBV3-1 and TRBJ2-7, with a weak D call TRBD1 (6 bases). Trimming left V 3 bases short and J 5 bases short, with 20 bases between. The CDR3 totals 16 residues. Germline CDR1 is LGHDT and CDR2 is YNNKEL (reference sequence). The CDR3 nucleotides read TGTGCCAGCAGCCACAACACCGGGACCCCAGGGGACGAGCAGTACTTC. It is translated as CASSHNTGTPGDEQYF.

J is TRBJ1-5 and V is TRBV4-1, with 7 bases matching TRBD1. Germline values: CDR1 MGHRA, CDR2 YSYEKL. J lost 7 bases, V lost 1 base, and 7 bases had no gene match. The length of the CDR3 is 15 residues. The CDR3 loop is CASSQGTGASQPQHF. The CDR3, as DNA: TGCGCCAGCAGCCAAGGGACAGGCGCCAGCCAGCCCCAGCATTTT.

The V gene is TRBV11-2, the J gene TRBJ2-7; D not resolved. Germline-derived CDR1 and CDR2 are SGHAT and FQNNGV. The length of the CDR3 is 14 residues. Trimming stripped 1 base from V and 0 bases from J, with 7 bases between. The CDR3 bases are TGTGCCAGCAGCTTAGGCCCAGTCTCCTACGAGCAGTACTTC. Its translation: CASSLGPVSYEQYF.

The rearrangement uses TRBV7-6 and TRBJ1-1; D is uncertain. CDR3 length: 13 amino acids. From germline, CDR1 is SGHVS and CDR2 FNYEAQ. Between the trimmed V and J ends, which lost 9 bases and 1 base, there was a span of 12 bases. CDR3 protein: CASLPGPNTEAFF. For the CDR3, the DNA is TGTGCCAGTCTACCCGGACCGAACACTGAAGCTTTCTTT.

The CDR3 reads CASSYRRDRVGPNIGYTF. CDR3 bases: TGTGCCAGCAGTTACCGCCGGGACAGGGTCGGTCCCAACATCGGCTACACCTTC. The chain couples TRBV6-2 or TRBV6-3 to TRBJ1-2; TRBD1 aligns across 9 bases. The CDR3 is 18 amino acids. CDR1 and CDR2 (germline): MNHEY, SVGEGT. V trimming: 2 bases; J trimming: 8 bases; junction bases outside the gene matches: 18.

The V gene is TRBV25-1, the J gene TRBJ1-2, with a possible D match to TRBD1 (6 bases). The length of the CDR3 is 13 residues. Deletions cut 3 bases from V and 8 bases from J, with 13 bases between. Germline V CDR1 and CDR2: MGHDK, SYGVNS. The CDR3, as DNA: TGTGCCAGCAGTGACTCAGGGGTTTTCGGCTACACCTTC. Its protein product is CASSDSGVFGYTF.

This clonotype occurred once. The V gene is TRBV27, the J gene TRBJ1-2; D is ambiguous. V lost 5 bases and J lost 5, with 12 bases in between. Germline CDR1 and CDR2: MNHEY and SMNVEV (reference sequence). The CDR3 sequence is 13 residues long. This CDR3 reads CASSPAGSYGYTF. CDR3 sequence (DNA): TGTGCCAGCAGTCCCGCGGGGTCTTATGGCTACACCTTC.

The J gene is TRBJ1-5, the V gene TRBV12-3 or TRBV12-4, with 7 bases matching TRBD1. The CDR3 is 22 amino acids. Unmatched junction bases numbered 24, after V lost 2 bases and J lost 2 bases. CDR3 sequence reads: CASSLSKNPGQVTGTGNQPQHF. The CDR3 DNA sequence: TGTGCCAGCAGTTTATCGAAAAATCCCGGACAGGTTACGGGGACTGGCAATCAGCCCCAGCATTTT.

This chain's CDR3 is CASSITAWSPTGELFF. CDR3 in DNA: TGTGCCAGCAGTATTACCGCTTGGTCCCCCACCGGGGAGCTGTTTTTT. The gene calls are TRBV27 and TRBJ2-2; no reliable D call. CDR3 length equals 16 residues. Trimming took 5 bases from V and 4 from J, leaving 17 bases between them. From germline, CDR1 is MNHEY and CDR2 SMNVEV (reference sequence).